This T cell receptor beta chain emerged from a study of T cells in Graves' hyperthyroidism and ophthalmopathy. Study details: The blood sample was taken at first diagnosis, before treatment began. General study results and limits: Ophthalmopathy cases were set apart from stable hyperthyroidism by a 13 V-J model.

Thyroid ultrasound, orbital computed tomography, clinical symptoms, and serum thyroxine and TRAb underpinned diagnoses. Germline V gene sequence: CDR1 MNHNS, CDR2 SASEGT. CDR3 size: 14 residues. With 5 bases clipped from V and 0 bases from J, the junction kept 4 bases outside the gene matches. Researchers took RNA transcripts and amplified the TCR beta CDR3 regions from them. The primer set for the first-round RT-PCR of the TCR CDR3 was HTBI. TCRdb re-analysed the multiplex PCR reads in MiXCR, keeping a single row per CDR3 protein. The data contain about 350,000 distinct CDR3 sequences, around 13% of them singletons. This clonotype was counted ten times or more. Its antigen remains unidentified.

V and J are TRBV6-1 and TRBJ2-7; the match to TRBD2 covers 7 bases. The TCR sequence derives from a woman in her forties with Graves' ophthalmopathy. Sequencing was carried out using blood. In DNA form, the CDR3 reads TGTGCCAGCAGTCCAGCGGGATTCTCCTACGAGCAGTACTTC. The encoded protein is CASSPAGFSYEQYF.